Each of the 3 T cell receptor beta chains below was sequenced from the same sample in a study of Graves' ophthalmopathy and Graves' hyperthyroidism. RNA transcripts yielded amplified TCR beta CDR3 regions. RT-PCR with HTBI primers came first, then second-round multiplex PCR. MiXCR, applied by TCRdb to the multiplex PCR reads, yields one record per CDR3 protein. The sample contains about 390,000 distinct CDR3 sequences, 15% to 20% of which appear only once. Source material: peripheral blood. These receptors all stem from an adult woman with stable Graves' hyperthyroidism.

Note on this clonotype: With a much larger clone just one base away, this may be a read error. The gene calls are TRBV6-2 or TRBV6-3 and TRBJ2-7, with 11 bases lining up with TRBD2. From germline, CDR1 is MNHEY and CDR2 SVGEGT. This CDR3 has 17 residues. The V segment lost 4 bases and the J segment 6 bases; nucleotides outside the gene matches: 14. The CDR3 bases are TGTGCCAGCAGTTCAGTAGCGGGAGGGCCTGGGCTTCTCGAGCAGTACTTC. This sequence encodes CASSSVAGGPGLLEQYF.

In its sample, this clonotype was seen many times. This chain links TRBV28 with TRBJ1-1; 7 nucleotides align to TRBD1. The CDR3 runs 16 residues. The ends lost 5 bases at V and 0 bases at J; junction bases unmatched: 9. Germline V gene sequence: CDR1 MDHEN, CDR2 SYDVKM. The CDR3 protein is CASSLWGGQLNTEAFF. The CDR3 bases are TGTGCCAGCAGTCTCTGGGGGGGACAGTTGAACACTGAAGCTTTCTTT.

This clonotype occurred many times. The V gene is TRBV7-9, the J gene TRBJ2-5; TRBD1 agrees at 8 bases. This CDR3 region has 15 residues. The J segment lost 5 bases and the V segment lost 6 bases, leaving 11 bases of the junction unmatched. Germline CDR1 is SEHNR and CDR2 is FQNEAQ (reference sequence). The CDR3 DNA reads TGTGCCAGCAGTTTCTCGGACAGGGTTGGGGAGACCCAGTACTTC. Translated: CASSFSDRVGETQYF.